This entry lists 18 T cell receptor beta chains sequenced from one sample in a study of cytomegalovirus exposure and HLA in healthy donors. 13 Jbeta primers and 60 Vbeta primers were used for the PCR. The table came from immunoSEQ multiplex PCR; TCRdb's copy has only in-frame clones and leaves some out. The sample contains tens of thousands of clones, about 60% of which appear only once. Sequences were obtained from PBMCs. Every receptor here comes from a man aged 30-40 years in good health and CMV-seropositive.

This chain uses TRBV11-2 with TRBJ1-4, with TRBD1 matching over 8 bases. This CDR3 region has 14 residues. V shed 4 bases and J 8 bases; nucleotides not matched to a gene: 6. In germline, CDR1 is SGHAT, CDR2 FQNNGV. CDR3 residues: CASSSAGGNEKLFF. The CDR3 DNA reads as TGTGCCAGCAGCTCAGCAGGGGGCAACGAAAAACTGTTTTTT.

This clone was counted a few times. CDR3 protein: CATNHKYEQYF. The CDR3 region has the DNA TGTGCCACCAACCACAAATACGAGCAGTACTTC. The chain links TRBV28 to TRBJ2-7; no reliable D call. Germline CDR1 and CDR2: MDHEN and SYDVKM. The CDR3 consists of 11 residues. V dropped 10 bases and J dropped 4 bases, with 11 bases sitting between them. The variable domain in full, completed from reference TRBV28 and TRBJ2-7, reads DVKVTQSSRYLVKRTGEKVFLECVQDMDHENMFWYRQDPGLGLRLIYFSYDVKMKEKGDIPEGYSVSREKKERFSLILESASTNQTSMYLCATNHKYEQYFGPGTRLTVT.

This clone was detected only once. The CDR3 DNA is TGTGCCAGCAGCTTAGCCCCTATTCGGGGGCGGGAGGGCACTGAAGCTTTCTTT. It is translated as CASSLAPIRGREGTEAFF. V usage is TRBV7-8 and J usage is TRBJ1-1, with a tentative D call TRBD1 (6 bases). V was pared by 0 bases and J by 4 bases, with 21 bases between. The CDR3 is made up of 18 amino acids. Germline loops: CDR1 SGHVS, CDR2 FQNEAQ.

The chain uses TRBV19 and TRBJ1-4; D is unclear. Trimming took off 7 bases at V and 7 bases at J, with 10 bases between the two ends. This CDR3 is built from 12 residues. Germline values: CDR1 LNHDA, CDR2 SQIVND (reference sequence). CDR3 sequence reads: CASTNAGEKLFF. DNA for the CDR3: TGTGCCAGTACTAATGCGGGTGAAAAACTGTTTTTT.

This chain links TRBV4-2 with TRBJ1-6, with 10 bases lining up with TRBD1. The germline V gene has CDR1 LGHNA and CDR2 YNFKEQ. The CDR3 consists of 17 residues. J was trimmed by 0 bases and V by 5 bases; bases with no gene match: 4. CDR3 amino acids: CASSEGQGVSYNSPLHF. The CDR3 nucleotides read TGTGCCAGCAGCGAAGGACAGGGGGTCTCCTATAATTCACCCCTCCACTTT.

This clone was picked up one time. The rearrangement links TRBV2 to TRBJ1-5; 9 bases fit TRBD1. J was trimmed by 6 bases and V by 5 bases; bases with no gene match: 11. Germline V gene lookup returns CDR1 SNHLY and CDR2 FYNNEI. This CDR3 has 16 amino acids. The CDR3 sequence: CASSPGQGSMIQPQHF. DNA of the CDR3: TGTGCCAGCAGTCCGGGACAGGGATCCATGATTCAGCCCCAGCATTTT.

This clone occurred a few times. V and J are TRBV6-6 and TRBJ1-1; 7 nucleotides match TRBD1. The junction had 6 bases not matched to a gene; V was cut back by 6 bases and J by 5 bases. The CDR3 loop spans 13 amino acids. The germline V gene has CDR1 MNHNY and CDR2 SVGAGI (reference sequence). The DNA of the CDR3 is TGTGCCAGCAGGACAGGGACGTATACTGAAGCTTTCTTT. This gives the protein CASRTGTYTEAFF.

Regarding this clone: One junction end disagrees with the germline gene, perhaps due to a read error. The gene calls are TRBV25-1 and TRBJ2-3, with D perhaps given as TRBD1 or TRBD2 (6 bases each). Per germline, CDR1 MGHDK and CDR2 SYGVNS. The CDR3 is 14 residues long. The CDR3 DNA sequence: TGTGCCCGCAGTGAAGGGGGGAGCACAGATACGCAGTATTTT. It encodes CARSEGGSTDTQYF.

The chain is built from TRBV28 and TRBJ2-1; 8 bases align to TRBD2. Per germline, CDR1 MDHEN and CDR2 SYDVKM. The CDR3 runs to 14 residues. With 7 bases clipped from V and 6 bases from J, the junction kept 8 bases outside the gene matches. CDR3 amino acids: CASTGGVALNEQFF. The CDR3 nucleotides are TGTGCCAGCACCGGGGGGGTAGCTCTCAATGAGCAGTTCTTC.

For the CDR3, the DNA is TGCGCCAGCAGCGAGACAGGGGTAGGCAATCAGCCCCAGCATTTT. Residues: CASSETGVGNQPQHF. The chain uses TRBV5-1 and TRBJ1-5; TRBD1 matches 8 bases. The CDR3 runs to 15 residues. The V gene's germline CDR1 is SGHRS and CDR2 YFSETQ. The V gene end was trimmed by 4 bases and the J gene end by 2 bases; junction bases not matched to a gene: 5.

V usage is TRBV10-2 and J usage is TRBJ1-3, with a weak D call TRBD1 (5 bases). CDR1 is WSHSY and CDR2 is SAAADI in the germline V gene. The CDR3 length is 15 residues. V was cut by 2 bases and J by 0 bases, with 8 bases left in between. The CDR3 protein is CASSEQGYSGNTIYF. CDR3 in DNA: TGCGCCAGCAGTGAGCAGGGATACTCTGGAAACACCATATATTTT.

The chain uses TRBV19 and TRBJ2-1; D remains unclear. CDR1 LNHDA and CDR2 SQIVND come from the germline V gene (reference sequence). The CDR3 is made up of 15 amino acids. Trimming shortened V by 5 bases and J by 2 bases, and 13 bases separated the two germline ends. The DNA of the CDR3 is TGTGCCAGTAGTCTGTGGCTGGTTACCTACAATGAGCAGTTCTTC. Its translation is CASSLWLVTYNEQFF. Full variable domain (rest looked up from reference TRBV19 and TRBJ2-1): DGGITQSPKYLFRKEGQNVTLSCEQNLNHDAMYWYRQDPGQGLRLIYYSQIVNDFQKGDIAEGYSVSREKKESFPLTVTSAQKNPTAFYLCASSLWLVTYNEQFFGPGTRLTVL.

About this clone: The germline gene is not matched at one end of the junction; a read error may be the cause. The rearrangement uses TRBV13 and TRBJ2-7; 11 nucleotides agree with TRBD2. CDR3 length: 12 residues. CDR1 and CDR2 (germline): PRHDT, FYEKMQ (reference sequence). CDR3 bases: TGTGCCAGCAGTAATCAACTAGCGGGGGTCTCGTTC. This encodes CASSNQLAGVSF.

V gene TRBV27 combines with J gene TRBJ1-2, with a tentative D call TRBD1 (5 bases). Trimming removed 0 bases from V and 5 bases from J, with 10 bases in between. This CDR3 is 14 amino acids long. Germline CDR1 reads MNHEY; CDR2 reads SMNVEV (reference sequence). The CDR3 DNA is TGTGCCAGCAGTTTATCGGGGCAGGATTATGGCTACACCTTC. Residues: CASSLSGQDYGYTF.

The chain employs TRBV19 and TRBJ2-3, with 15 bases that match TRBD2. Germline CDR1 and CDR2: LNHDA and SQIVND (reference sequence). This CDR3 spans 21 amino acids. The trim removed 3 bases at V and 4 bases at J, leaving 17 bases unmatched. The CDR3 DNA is TGTGCCAGTAGTATGGCCACCGGGACTAGCGGGAGGATCGGTGTCCCAGATACGCAGTATTTT. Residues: CASSMATGTSGRIGVPDTQYF.

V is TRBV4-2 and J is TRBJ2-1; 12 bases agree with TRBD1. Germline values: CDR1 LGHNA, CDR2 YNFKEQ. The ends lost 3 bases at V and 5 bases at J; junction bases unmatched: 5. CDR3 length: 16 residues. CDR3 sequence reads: CASSQPGQGAHNEQFF. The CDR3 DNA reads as TGTGCCAGCAGCCAGCCGGGACAGGGGGCCCACAATGAGCAGTTCTTC.

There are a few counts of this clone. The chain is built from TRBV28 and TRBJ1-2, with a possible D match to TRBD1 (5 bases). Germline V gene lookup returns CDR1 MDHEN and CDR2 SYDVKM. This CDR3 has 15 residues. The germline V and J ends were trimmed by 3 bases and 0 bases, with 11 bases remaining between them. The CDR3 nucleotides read TGTGCCAGCAGTTTCCGGGGGTTAGCTAACTATGGCTACACCTTC. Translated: CASSFRGLANYGYTF.

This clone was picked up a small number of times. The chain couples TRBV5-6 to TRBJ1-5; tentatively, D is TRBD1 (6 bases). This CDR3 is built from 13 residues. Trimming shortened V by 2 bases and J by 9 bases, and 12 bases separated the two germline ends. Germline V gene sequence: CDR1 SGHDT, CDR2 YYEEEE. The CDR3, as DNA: TGTGCCAGCAGCTTCTCAGTCAGGGGGCCCCAGCATTTT. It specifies CASSFSVRGPQHF.